This TCR beta chain stems from a study of T-cell memory formation after mild COVID-19. Across the whole study: TCR clustering was largely donor specific.

MiXCR, run by TCRdb on the 5' RACE reads, gives a single entry per CDR3 protein. Seen here are 150,000 to 200,000 distinct CDR3 sequences, 20% to 25% observed once, and the top ten hold roughly 23%. Germline lookup yields CDR1 SQVTM and CDR2 ANQGSEA. After removal of 6 bases from V and 0 bases from J, the junction contained 3 bases not matched to a gene. The CDR3 has 13 residues. Study results and limitations: Of the contracting clones, CD4+ ones lay mainly in CM and EM, and CD8+ ones in EMRA.

This clonotype was recorded a few times. Antigen unknown. The receptor was isolated from an adult woman who had mild COVID-19 (a few samples of this study predate the infection). Cell type and time point are not known. The V call is TRBV29-1, the J call TRBJ2-7, with 9 bases fitting TRBD1. Sequencing was done on a sample of PBMCs or a T cell subset sorted from them (not recorded which). CDR3 amino acids: CSVATGGSYEQYF. CDR3 coding DNA: TGCAGCGTAGCGACAGGGGGCTCCTACGAGCAGTACTTC.